The entry below describes one TCR beta chain. Its target is unknown. The junction and the germline gene differ at one end; a read error may be behind it. The entry originates in a study of OX40 agonist ivuxolimab in advanced cancers. Study as a whole: Intravenous ivuxolimab at 0.01 to 10 mg/kg was given to patients every 2 weeks. Aged roughly 20 to 79 with a mean of roughly 63 years, they were 82.7% male. The study's findings and limits: In general, CD8+ T cells held more expanded clones than CD4+ did, on average. At 0.1 to 3.0 mg/kg and by week 6, CD4+ and CD8+ T cells in the blood had expanded clonally.

Repertoires were generated with immunoSEQ multiplex PCR, while TCRdb's copy carries only in-frame clones and drops some. The repertoire includes 75,000 to 90,000 clones, roughly 83% of them detected once, and roughly 7.3% sits in the top ten. The sample was CD4+ or CD8+ T cells sorted from blood, taken in a trial of the OX40 agonist ivuxolimab. The receptor's source is an adult with an advanced solid tumor such as melanoma, head and neck, liver or kidney cancer.

The CDR3 DNA reads TGTGCCACCAGCAGAGTCGGGAACTATAGCTACACCTTC. The encoded protein is CATSRVGNYSYTF. The rearrangement joins TRBV15 to TRBJ1-2; D not certain. CDR1 is LNHNV, CDR2 YYDKDF, per germline (reference sequence). CDR3 length: 13 residues.